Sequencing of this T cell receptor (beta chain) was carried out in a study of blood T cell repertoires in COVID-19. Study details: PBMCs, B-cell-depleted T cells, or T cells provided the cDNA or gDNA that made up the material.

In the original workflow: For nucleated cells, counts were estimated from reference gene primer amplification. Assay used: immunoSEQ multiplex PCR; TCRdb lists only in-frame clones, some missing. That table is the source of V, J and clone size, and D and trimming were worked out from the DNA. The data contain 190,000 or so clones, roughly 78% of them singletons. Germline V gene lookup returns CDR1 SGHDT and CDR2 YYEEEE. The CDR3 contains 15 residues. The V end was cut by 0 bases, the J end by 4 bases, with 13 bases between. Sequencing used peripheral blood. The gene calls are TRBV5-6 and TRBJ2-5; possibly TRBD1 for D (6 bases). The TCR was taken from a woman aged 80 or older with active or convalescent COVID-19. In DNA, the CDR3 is TGTGCCAGCAGCTTGGCGATGGGGGCGGGAGAGACCCAGTACTTC. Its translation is CASSLAMGAGETQYF.